The 18 T cell receptor beta chains listed next were all sequenced from one sample in a study of cytomegalovirus exposure and HLA in healthy donors (dated by TCRdb to about 2017). Libraries were made using the immunoSEQ multiplex PCR assay. The table comes from immuneACCESS by way of TCRdb, which keeps in-frame sequences with V and J called. Part of the clones is missing from these tables; in studies checked, under half for an unresolved V gene and the rest for unknown reasons. The sample includes some 330,000 clones, with roughly 90% observed a single time. The top ten clones comprise 0.84% of the sample. The sample taken for sequencing was PBMCs. The source of these receptors is a woman aged 18-35 years in good health and CMV-seronegative.

The chain uses TRBV9 and TRBJ1-3; D perhaps matches TRBD1 (5 bases). The CDR3 loop spans 14 amino acids. CDR1 is SGDLS, CDR2 YYNGEE, per germline. V was pared by 3 bases and J by 1 base, with 8 bases between. The CDR3 loop is CASSAPGSGNTIYF. CDR3 nucleotides: TGTGCCAGCAGCGCACCAGGGTCTGGAAACACCATATATTTT.

This chain uses TRBV4-1 with TRBJ2-7; 10 bases fit TRBD2. CDR3 length: 16 residues. The V segment lost 0 bases and the J segment 6 bases; nucleotides outside the gene matches: 8. Germline lookup yields CDR1 MGHRA and CDR2 YSYEKL. The chain's CDR3 is CASSQDSSGSLIEQYF. The DNA for the CDR3 is TGCGCCAGCAGCCAAGATTCTAGCGGGAGTTTAATCGAGCAGTACTTC.

The CDR3 spells CASSQVALAGVDEQFF. For the CDR3, the DNA is TGTGCCAGCAGCCAAGTTGCACTAGCGGGAGTCGATGAGCAGTTCTTC. The chain joins TRBV4-2 to TRBJ2-1, with 11 bases aligning to TRBD2. The V gene's germline CDR1 is LGHNA and CDR2 YNFKEQ. This CDR3 region has 16 residues. V shed 1 base, J shed 8 bases, and the junction held 7 bases outside the gene matches.

This clone was recorded only once. The V gene is TRBV5-1, the J gene TRBJ1-2, with a tentative D call TRBD1 (6 bases). V gave up 0 bases and J gave up 0 bases, with 9 bases separating them. This CDR3 has 15 residues. Germline values: CDR1 SGHRS, CDR2 YFSETQ. Here the CDR3 reads CASSLASGANYGYTF. For the CDR3, the DNA is TGCGCCAGCAGCTTGGCGTCAGGGGCTAACTATGGCTACACCTTC.

The chain is built from TRBV7-9 and TRBJ1-2; the D gene is possibly TRBD1 (6 bases). V gave up 2 bases and J gave up 4 bases, with 11 bases separating them. CDR1 SEHNR and CDR2 FQNEAQ come from the germline V gene (reference sequence). The CDR3 contains 14 residues. The CDR3 here is CASSLPGRGYGYTF. The CDR3 nucleotides read TGTGCCAGCAGCTTACCGGGCAGGGGCTATGGCTACACCTTC.

This clone was seen more than once but under ten times. The genes are TRBV5-6 and TRBJ1-1; D perhaps matches TRBD1 (6 bases). Trimming removed 0 bases from V and 2 bases from J, with 11 bases in between. Per the germline V gene, CDR1 is SGHDT and CDR2 is YYEEEE. This CDR3 is built from 15 residues. CDR3 bases: TGTGCCAGCAGCTTGGCCACGGGGGGCAACACTGAAGCTTTCTTT. Translated, it gives CASSLATGGNTEAFF.

Note on this clone: An end of the junction does not agree with germline; a read error may underlie this. The chain employs TRBV30 and TRBJ1-1, with 7 positions matching TRBD1. CDR3 length: 13 amino acids. The germline V gene has CDR1 GTSNPN and CDR2 SVGIG (reference sequence). In DNA, the CDR3 is TGTGCCTGGAGTGTAGGGCAGGGGGTCAAGGTACTCTTT. Amino acid sequence: CAWSVGQGVKVLF.

The CDR3 nucleotides read TGTGCCAGCAGGGACGGACAGGGAAGGGTCTATGGCTACACCTTC. Protein sequence: CASRDGQGRVYGYTF. The J gene is TRBJ1-2, the V gene TRBV5-4; 8 bases match TRBD1. CDR3 size: 15 residues. V shed 5 bases and J 4 bases; nucleotides not matched to a gene: 10. Germline CDR1 SGHNT, CDR2 YYREEE (reference sequence).

This clone occurred a few times. The V and J genes are TRBV4-3 and TRBJ2-1; D not resolved. Germline V gene data show CDR1 as LGHNA and CDR2 as YSLEER. This CDR3 region has 14 residues. V lost 4 bases to trimming and J lost 0 bases, with 7 bases between them. The CDR3 DNA sequence: TGCGCCAGCAGCCCTCGAGGCTCCTACAATGAGCAGTTCTTC. Its protein is CASSPRGSYNEQFF.

The gene calls are TRBV28 and TRBJ1-4; TRBD1 agrees at 7 bases. This CDR3 has 15 residues. After removal of 5 bases from V and 4 bases from J, the junction contained 7 bases not matched to a gene. Germline V CDR1 and CDR2: MDHEN, SYDVKM. The CDR3 spells CASSLTGAGNEKLFF. CDR3 sequence (DNA): TGTGCCAGCAGTCTCACAGGGGCGGGTAATGAAAAACTGTTTTTT. The entire variable domain, with the rest obtained from reference TRBV28 and TRBJ1-4, is as follows: DVKVTQSSRYLVKRTGEKVFLECVQDMDHENMFWYRQDPGLGLRLIYFSYDVKMKEKGDIPEGYSVSREKKERFSLILESASTNQTSMYLCASSLTGAGNEKLFFGSGTQLSVL.

This clone came up once. V usage is TRBV7-2 and J usage is TRBJ2-7; TRBD2 aligns across 7 bases. Per germline, CDR1 SGHTA and CDR2 FQGNSA. V gave up 1 base and J gave up 4 bases; unmatched junction bases: 7. The CDR3 contains 15 residues. CDR3 in DNA: TGTGCCAGCAGCTTAGTGGGAGGGCCCGGATACGAGCAGTACTTC. It specifies CASSLVGGPGYEQYF.

The J gene is TRBJ2-2, the V gene TRBV5-1, with D maybe TRBD2 (6 bases). CDR3 size: 15 residues. The germline gives CDR1 SGHRS, CDR2 YFSETQ. V was clipped by 4 bases and J by 1 base, with 11 bases between them. The CDR3: CASSTGVGNTGELFF. The DNA of the CDR3 is TGCGCCAGCAGCACGGGGGTAGGGAACACCGGGGAGCTGTTTTTT.

The chain carries TRBV7-8 and TRBJ1-4, with unresolved D. This CDR3 region has 13 residues. Trimming cost V 5 bases and J 7 bases, with 11 bases left between them. Germline V lookup: CDR1 SGHVS, CDR2 FQNEAQ. CDR3 region: CASSGPFGEKLFF. The CDR3 DNA reads TGTGCCAGCAGCGGGCCTTTCGGTGAAAAACTGTTTTTT.

V usage is TRBV19 and J usage is TRBJ1-3; unclear D gene. The CDR3 is 12 amino acids. CDR1 LNHDA and CDR2 SQIVND come from the germline V gene (reference sequence). Trimming took 9 bases from V and 0 from J, leaving 6 bases between them. The CDR3 region is CASVSSGNTIYF. CDR3 nucleotide sequence: TGTGCCAGCGTGAGCTCTGGAAACACCATATATTTT.

The CDR3 coding sequence is TGTGCCAGCAGCCCGGAGACTAGCTCCTGGGAGCTGTTTTTT. This gives the protein CASSPETSSWELFF. The V and J genes are TRBV9 and TRBJ2-2, with 7 bases aligning to TRBD2. Germline CDR1 and CDR2: SGDLS and YYNGEE. The CDR3 loop spans 14 amino acids. The V segment lost 4 bases and the J segment 9 bases; nucleotides outside the gene matches: 9.

The chain's CDR3 is CASSSLSARDTGELFF. CDR3 DNA: TGTGCCAGCAGCTCCTTGAGCGCCCGGGACACCGGGGAGCTGTTTTTT. The chain combines TRBV7-2 with TRBJ2-2, with D uncertain. This CDR3 is built from 16 residues. Germline V lookup: CDR1 SGHTA, CDR2 FQGNSA. V gave up 4 bases and J gave up 3 bases, with 15 bases separating them.

This clone was observed once. The J gene is TRBJ1-1, the V gene TRBV6-5, with a possible D match to TRBD1 (5 bases). The ends were cut back, 4 bases at V and 1 base at J, with 13 bases in the middle. This CDR3 has 15 amino acids. Germline V gene lookup returns CDR1 MNHEY and CDR2 SVGAGI. The CDR3 DNA reads TGTGCCAGCAGTTCGGCGGGACCGCAGAACACTGAAGCTTTCTTT. Protein product: CASSSAGPQNTEAFF.

This clone showed up just a few times. The chain has TRBV2 and TRBJ1-2; D perhaps matches TRBD1 (5 bases). V dropped 1 base and J dropped 4 bases, with 13 bases sitting between them. Germline V CDR1 and CDR2: SNHLY, FYNNEI. The length of the CDR3 is 15 residues. CDR3 region: CASSEVRGRGYGYTF. CDR3 bases: TGTGCCAGCAGTGAAGTTCGGGGGAGGGGCTATGGCTACACCTTC.